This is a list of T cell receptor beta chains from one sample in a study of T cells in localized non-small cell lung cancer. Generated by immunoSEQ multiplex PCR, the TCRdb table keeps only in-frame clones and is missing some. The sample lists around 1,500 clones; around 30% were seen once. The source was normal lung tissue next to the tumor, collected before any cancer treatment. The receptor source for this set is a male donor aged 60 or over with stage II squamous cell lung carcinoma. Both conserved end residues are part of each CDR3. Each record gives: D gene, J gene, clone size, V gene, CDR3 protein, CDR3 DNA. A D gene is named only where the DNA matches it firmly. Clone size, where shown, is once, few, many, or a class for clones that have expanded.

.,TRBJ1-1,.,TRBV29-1,CSVTTGNTEAFF,TGCAGCGTCACCACAGGGAACACTGAAGCTTTCTTT
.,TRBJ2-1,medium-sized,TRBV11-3,CASSSLVGSNEQFF,TGTGCCAGCAGCTCCCTAGTGGGGTCCAATGAGCAGTTCTTC
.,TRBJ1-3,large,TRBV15,CATSRDRRVSGNTIYF,TGTGCCACCAGCAGAGATCGAAGGGTATCTGGAAACACCATATATTTT
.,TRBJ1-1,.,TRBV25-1,CASRRGMRDTEAFF,TGTGCCAGCAGACGGGGCATGAGGGACACTGAAGCTTTCTTT
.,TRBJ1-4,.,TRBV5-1,CASSWAGGEEKLFF,TGCGCCAGCAGCTGGGCCGGGGGCGAAGAAAAACTGTTTTTT
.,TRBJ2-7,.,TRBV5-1,CASRHRDGAYEQYF,TGCGCCAGCAGACACCGGGACGGCGCCTACGAGCAGTACTTC
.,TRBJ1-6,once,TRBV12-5,CASATGGVYNSPFHF,TGTGCTAGTGCCACGGGGGGCGTCTATAATTCACCCTTCCACTTT
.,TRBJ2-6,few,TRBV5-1,CASSALTGGSPSGANVLTF,TGCGCCAGCAGCGCTTTGACAGGCGGGTCCCCCTCTGGGGCCAACGTCCTGACTTTC
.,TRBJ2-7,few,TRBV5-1,CASSPEGGISAYEQYF,TGCGCCAGCAGCCCCGAGGGGGGCATAAGCGCCTACGAGCAGTACTTC
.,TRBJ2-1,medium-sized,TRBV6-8,CASSLTWGNSYNEQFF,TGTGCCAGCAGCCTGACGTGGGGGAACTCCTACAATGAGCAGTTCTTC
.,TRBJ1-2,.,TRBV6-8,CASSETTNYGYTF,TGTGCCAGCAGTGAGACGACCAACTATGGCTACACCTTC
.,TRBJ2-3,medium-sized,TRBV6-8,CASSYDGSKDTQYF,TGTGCCAGCAGTTACGATGGGTCAAAAGATACGCAGTATTTT
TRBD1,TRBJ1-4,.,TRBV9,CASNEGNRGSEKLFF,TGTGCCAGCAATGAAGGGAACAGGGGTAGCGAAAAACTGTTTTTT
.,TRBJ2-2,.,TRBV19,CASSNTASGELFF,TGTGCCAGTAGTAACACCGCCTCCGGGGAGCTGTTTTTT
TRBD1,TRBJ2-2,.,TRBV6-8,CASSSQGATTGELFF,TGTGCCAGCAGTTCACAGGGGGCGACCACCGGGGAGCTGTTTTTT
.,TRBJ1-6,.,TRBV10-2,CASSLTGSNNSPLHF,TGCGCCAGCAGTCTGACAGGTTCGAATAATTCACCCCTCCACTTT
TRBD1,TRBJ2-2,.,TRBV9,CASSLRTGGSGELFF,TGTGCCAGCAGCTTGAGGACAGGGGGCAGCGGGGAGCTGTTTTTT
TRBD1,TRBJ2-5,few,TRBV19,CASSPRRTGAQETQYF,TGTGCCAGTAGTCCTCGGCGGACAGGTGCCCAAGAGACCCAGTACTTC
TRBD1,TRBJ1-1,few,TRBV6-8,CASSEATGVGTEAFF,TGTGCCAGCAGTGAGGCGACAGGGGTGGGCACTGAAGCTTTCTTT
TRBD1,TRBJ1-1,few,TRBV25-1,CASSADRGPSAFF,TGTGCCAGCAGTGCCGACAGGGGACCCTCAGCTTTCTTT
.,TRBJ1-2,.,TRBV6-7,CASSATAPVYGYTF,TGTGCCAGCAGTGCGACAGCACCAGTCTATGGCTACACCTTC
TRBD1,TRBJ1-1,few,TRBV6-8,CAIRPGQGADTEAFF,TGTGCCATCAGGCCGGGACAGGGGGCTGACACTGAAGCTTTCTTT
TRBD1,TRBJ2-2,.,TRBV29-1,CSVEPGTGNTGELFF,TGCAGCGTTGAACCAGGGACAGGGAACACCGGGGAGCTGTTTTTT
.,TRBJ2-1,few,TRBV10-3,CAISESQGPPSYNEQFF,TGTGCCATCAGTGAGTCGCAGGGCCCCCCCTCCTACAATGAGCAGTTCTTC
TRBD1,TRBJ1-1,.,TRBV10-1,CASGTGSKTFF,TGCGCCAGCGGGACAGGGAGCAAAACTTTCTTT
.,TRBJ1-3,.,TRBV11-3,CASSLRSGSGNTIYF,TGTGCCAGCAGCTTAAGGTCGGGCTCTGGAAACACCATATATTTT
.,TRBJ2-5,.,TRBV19,CASSITQGSETQYF,TGTGCCAGTAGTATCACCCAGGGATCAGAGACCCAGTACTTC
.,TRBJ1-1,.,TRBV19,CASTLDEGRTEAFF,TGTGCCAGTACCTTGGACGAGGGAAGGACTGAAGCTTTCTTT
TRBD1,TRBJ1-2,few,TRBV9,CASSIGGTGGTNYGYTF,TGTGCCAGCAGCATAGGAGGGACAGGGGGCACTAACTATGGCTACACCTTC
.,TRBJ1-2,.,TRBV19,CASSAASQGDYGYTF,TGTGCCAGTAGTGCTGCGTCCCAGGGAGACTATGGCTACACCTTC
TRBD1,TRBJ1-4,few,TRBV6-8,CASSYSSRGLSTNEKLFF,TGTGCCAGCAGTTACTCGAGCAGGGGGCTTTCAACTAATGAAAAACTGTTTTTT
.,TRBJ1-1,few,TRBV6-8,CASRDSMNTEAFF,TGTGCCAGCAGGGACAGTATGAACACTGAAGCTTTCTTT
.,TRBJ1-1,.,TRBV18,CASSPAGGGSGNTEAFF,TGTGCCAGCTCACCAGCCGGAGGGGGATCGGGGAACACTGAAGCTTTCTTT
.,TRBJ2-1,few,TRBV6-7,CANREGAQYNEQFF,TGTGCCAACAGGGAGGGGGCCCAATACAATGAGCAGTTCTTC
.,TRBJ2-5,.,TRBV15,CATSRDPPRGRGETQYF,TGTGCCACCAGCAGAGATCCTCCGCGGGGGCGGGGGGAGACCCAGTACTTC
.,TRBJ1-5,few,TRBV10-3,CAISEPGGNQPQHF,TGTGCCATCAGTGAGCCGGGGGGCAACCAGCCCCAGCATTTT
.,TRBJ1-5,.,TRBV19,CASSPGPHQPQHF,TGTGCCAGTAGTCCTGGACCCCATCAGCCCCAGCATTTT